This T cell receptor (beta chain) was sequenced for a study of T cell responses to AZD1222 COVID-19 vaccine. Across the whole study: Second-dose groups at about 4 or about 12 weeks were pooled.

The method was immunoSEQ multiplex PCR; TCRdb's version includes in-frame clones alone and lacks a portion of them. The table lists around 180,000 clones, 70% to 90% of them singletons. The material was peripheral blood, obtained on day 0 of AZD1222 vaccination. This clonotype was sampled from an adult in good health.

CDR3 nucleotide sequence: TGTGCCAGCAGTGAGACACTTTCTGGAAACACCATATATTTT. It is translated as CASSETLSGNTIYF. The rearrangement uses TRBV2 and TRBJ1-3, with D uncertain. Germline CDR1 is SNHLY and CDR2 is FYNNEI. The V end was cut by 3 bases, the J end by 1 base, with 7 bases between. The CDR3 runs 14 residues.